Listed below are T cell receptor beta chains from one sample, sequenced in a study of response to subunit inactivated influenza vaccine. TCRdb passed the RT-PCR reads through MiXCR, listing each CDR3 protein once. This repertoire shows more than 700,000 distinct CDR3 sequences, around 20% found once; its top ten account for roughly 10%. Here the sequenced sample was PBMCs from blood, taken around 5 days after vaccination. Every receptor here comes from a man aged 50 or older who received an inactivated influenza vaccine. The conserved cysteine and the conserved F or W are not part of the CDR3 here. Rows may omit the clone size; those that give it use once, few, many or a size class.

v_call clone_size cdr3_aa
TRBV30 few ACARQTGGYT
TRBV20-1 many SARNPGQGGPYEQY
TRBV29-1 many SVVLRSSGRALGNEQF
TRBV28 . ASSADSYTQY
TRBV4-3 . ASSRTVGAGLAGGYNEQF
TRBV5-1 . ASSLVGSQETQY
TRBV20-1 . SAPAGRGALGEQY
TRBV6-5 . ASSYFPSGIYNEQF
TRBV4-3 few ASSQGEGADYGYT
TRBV6-2/TRBV6-3 . ASSYRVSQQSYEQY
TRBV12-3/TRBV12-4 few ASNPRAGSSGNTIY
TRBV10-3 many AIRTTRGESYEQY
TRBV7-6 . ASSFPGQRDDEQF
TRBV6-2/TRBV6-3 . ASTGDYEQY
TRBV12-3/TRBV12-4 few ASGFGGLGAF
TRBV11-2 . ASSLVFSRRDTEAF
TRBV3-1 . ASSPRTGLIGYT
TRBV2 . ASNLTPWGERGVGHYNEQF
TRBV10-2 many ASRSSGVSYEQY
TRBV3-1 . ASSQGQNNEQF
TRBV5-6 few ASSLAYETHANSNQPQH
TRBV6-2/TRBV6-3 . ASSYSIATAYNEQF
TRBV5-5 few ASHGSSSLGVDTQY
TRBV18 once ASSPRTPGNTIY
TRBV27 . ASSLRTSGRPLQIYNEQF
TRBV20-1 many SARSSGTGLGTQY
TRBV3-1 many ASSRRGSTDTQY
TRBV2 . ASGRGESSYNEQF
TRBV5-4 . ASSLQVTGELF
TRBV24-1 . ATSDPMDTRSDYGYT